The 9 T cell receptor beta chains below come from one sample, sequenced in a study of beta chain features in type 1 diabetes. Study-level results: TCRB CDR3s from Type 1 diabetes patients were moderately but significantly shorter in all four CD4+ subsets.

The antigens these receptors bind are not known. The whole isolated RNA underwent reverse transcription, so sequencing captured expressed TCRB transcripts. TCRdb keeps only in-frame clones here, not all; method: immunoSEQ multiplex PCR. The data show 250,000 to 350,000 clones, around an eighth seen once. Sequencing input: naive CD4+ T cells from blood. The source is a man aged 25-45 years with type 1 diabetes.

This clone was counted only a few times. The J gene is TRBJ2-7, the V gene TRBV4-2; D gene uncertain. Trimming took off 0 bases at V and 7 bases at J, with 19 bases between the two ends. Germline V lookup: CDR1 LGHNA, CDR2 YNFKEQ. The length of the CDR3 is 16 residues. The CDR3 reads CASSQDVQVPKLEQYF. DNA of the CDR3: TGTGCCAGCAGCCAAGATGTCCAGGTTCCAAAGTTGGAGCAGTACTTC.

DNA of the CDR3: TGTGCCAGCAGTCTCATGGGGGGGGAGCAGTTCTTC. Translated: CASSLMGGEQFF. The V call is TRBV7-3, the J call TRBJ2-1; TRBD2 matches at 7 bases. Germline V gene data show CDR1 as SGHTA and CDR2 as FQGTGA. The CDR3 contains 12 residues. The trim removed 6 bases at V and 10 bases at J, leaving 6 bases unmatched.

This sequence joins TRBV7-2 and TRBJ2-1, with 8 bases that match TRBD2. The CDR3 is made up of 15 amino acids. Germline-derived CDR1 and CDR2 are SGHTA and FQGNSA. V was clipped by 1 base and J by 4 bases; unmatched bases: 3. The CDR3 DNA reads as TGTGCCAGCAGCTTAGGCGGGAGGATTTACAATGAGCAGTTCTTC. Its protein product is CASSLGGRIYNEQFF.

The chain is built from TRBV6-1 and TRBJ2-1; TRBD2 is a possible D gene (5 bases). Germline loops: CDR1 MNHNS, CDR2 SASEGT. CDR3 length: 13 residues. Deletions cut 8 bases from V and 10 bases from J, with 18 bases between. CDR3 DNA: TGTGCCAGCCGGAGTAGGCTAGCAGGCGAGCAGTTCTTC. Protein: CASRSRLAGEQFF.

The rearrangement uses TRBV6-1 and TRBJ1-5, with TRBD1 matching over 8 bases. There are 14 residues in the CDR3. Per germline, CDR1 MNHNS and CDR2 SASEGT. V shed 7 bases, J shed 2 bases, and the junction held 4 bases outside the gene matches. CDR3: CASILDRGNQPQHF. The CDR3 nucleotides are TGTGCCAGCATCTTGGACAGGGGCAATCAGCCCCAGCATTTT.

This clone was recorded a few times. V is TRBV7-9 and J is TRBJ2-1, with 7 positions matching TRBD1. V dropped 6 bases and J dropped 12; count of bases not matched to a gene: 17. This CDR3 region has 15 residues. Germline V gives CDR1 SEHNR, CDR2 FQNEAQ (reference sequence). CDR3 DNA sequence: TGTGCCAGCAGTTTCGATCTAGGTCGCTGGGACAGGCAGTTCTTC. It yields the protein CASSFDLGRWDRQFF.

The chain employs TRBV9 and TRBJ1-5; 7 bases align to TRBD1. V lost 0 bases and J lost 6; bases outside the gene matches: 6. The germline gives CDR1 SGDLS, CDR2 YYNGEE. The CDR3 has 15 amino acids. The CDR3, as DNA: TGTGCCAGCAGCGTAGGGGCAGGGGGAAGTCAGCCCCAGCATTTT. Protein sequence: CASSVGAGGSQPQHF. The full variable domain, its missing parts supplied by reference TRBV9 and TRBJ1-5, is DSGVTQTPKHLITATGQRVTLRCSPRSGDLSVYWYQQSLDQGLQFLIQYYNGEERAKGNILERFSAQQFPDLHSELNLSSLELGDSALYFCASSVGAGGSQPQHFGDGTRLSIL.

The CDR3 reads CASSFRQAPYNEQFF. The CDR3, as DNA: TGCGCCAGCAGCTTTCGACAGGCCCCCTACAATGAGCAGTTCTTC. The chain is built from TRBV5-1 and TRBJ2-1; D possibly corresponds to TRBD1 (6 bases). The CDR3 covers 15 residues. CDR1 SGHRS and CDR2 YFSETQ come from the germline V gene. With 2 bases removed from V and 2 bases from J, the gap between germline ends came to 11 bases. The whole variable domain, filled in from reference TRBV5-1 and TRBJ2-1, reads KAGVTQTPRYLIKTRGQQVTLSCSPISGHRSVSWYQQTPGQGLQFLFEYFSETQRNKGNFPGRFSGRQFSNSRSEMNVSTLELGDSALYLCASSFRQAPYNEQFFGPGTRLTVL.

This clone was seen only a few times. CDR3 amino acids: CASSLEMGGTEAFF. The CDR3 region has the DNA TGTGCCAGCAGCTTAGAAATGGGGGGCACTGAAGCTTTCTTT. V and J are TRBV11-2 and TRBJ1-1, with D maybe TRBD1 (5 bases). The CDR3 runs to 14 residues. V lost 0 bases to trimming and J lost 4 bases, with 9 bases between them. CDR1 is SGHAT and CDR2 is FQNNGV in the germline V gene.